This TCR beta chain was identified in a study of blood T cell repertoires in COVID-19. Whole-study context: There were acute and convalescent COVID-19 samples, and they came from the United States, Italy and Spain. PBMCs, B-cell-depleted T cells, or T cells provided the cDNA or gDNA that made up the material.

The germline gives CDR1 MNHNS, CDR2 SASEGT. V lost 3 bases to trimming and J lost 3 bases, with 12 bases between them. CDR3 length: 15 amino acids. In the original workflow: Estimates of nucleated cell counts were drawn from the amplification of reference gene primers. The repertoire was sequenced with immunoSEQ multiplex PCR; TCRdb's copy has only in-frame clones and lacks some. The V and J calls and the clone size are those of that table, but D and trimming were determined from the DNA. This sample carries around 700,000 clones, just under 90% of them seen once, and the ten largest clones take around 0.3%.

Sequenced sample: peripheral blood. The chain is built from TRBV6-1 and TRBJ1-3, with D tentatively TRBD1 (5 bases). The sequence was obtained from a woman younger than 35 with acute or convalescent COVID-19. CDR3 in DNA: TGTGCCAGCAGTGATAAGGGGCTGGATGGAAACACCATATATTTT. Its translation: CASSDKGLDGNTIYF.